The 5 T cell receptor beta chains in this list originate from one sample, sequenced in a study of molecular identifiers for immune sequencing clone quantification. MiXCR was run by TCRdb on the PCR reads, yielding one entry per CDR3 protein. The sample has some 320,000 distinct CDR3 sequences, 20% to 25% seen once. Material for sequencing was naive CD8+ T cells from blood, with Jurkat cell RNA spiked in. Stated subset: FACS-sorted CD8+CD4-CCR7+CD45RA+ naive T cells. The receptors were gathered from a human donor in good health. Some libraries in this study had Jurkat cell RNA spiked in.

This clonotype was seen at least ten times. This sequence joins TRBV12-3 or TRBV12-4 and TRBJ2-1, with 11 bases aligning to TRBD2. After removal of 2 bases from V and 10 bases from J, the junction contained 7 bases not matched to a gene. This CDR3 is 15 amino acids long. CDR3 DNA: TGTGCCAGCAGTTTAATAGCGGGAGGGGTCGGAGAGCAGTTCTTC. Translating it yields CASSLIAGGVGEQFF.

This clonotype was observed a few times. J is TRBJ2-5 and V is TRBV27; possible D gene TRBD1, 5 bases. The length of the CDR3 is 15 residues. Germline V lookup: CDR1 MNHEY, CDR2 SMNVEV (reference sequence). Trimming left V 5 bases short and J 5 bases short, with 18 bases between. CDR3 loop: CASSPPGSPVETQYF. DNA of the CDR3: TGTGCCAGCAGTCCCCCAGGGTCCCCTGTGGAGACCCAGTACTTC.

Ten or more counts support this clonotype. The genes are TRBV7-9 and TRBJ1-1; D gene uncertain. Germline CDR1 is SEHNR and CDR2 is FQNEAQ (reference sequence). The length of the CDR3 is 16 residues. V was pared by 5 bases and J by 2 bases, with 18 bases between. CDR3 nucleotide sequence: TGTGCCAGCAGCCCAACTCCGCGGCAGGTTAACACTGAAGCTTTCTTT. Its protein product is CASSPTPRQVNTEAFF.

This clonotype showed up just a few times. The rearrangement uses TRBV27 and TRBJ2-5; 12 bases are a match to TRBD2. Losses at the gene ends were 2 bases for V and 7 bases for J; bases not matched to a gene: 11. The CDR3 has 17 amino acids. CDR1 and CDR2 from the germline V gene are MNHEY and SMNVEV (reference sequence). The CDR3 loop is CASSLAAPLAGGGTQYF. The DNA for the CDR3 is TGTGCCAGCAGTTTAGCCGCTCCACTAGCGGGAGGAGGGACCCAGTACTTC.

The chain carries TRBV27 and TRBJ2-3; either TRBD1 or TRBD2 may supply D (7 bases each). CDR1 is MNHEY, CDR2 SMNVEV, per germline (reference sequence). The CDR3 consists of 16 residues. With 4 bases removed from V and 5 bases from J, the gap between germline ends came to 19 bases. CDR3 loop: CASSSGGAGDKDTQYF. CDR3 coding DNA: TGTGCCAGCAGTTCAGGGGGGGCCGGAGACAAAGATACGCAGTATTTT.